Listed here are 10 T cell receptor beta chains from one sample, sequenced in a study of blood T cell repertoires in COVID-19. Clones were sequenced by immunoSEQ multiplex PCR, and TCRdb holds only the in-frame ones, with some missing. The sample has 100,000 to 150,000 clones; approximately 74% are singletons. The material sequenced was peripheral blood. All receptors derive from a man in his 60s with acute or convalescent COVID-19.

The rearrangement joins TRBV4-2 to TRBJ1-4; 9 nucleotides agree with TRBD1. CDR3 length: 15 amino acids. Germline assignment: CDR1 LGHNA and CDR2 YNFKEQ. The J segment lost 2 bases and the V segment lost 5 bases, leaving 3 bases of the junction unmatched. CDR3 loop: CASSGDRATNEKLFF. CDR3 nucleotide sequence: TGTGCCAGCAGCGGGGACAGGGCTACTAATGAAAAACTGTTTTTT.

The V and J genes are TRBV19 and TRBJ1-2, with TRBD1 as a possible D gene (6 bases). There are 15 residues in the CDR3. The ends were cut back, 5 bases at V and 4 bases at J, with 17 bases in the middle. Per germline, CDR1 LNHDA and CDR2 SQIVND (reference sequence). This CDR3 is CASSSDSRGVYGYTF. The DNA of the CDR3 is TGTGCCAGTAGTTCAGACAGCAGGGGAGTCTATGGCTACACCTTC.

This clone was observed a handful of times. V usage is TRBV11-3 and J usage is TRBJ2-3, with D perhaps TRBD2 (6 bases). V was clipped by 3 bases and J by 0 bases, with 10 bases between them. CDR1 and CDR2 (germline): SGHNT, YENEEA. The CDR3 extends over 15 amino acids. The CDR3 DNA is TGTGCCAGCAGCTTCGGGGGAGGAAGCACAGATACGCAGTATTTT. It is translated as CASSFGGGSTDTQYF.

The gene calls are TRBV5-6 and TRBJ2-7, with D perhaps TRBD2 (6 bases). Trimming pared 4 bases from V and 2 bases from J, leaving 25 bases between. This CDR3 spans 18 amino acids. Germline CDR1 reads SGHDT; CDR2 reads YYEEEE. CDR3 sequence: CASSTGHFGREATYEQYF. For the CDR3, the DNA is TGTGCCAGCAGCACTGGTCATTTCGGTAGGGAGGCAACCTACGAGCAGTACTTC.

In this sample, this clone turned up a few times. This specimen includes other DNA sequences encoding the same CDR3. The genes are TRBV5-6 and TRBJ1-2; D is possibly TRBD1 (6 bases). This CDR3 is built from 13 residues. CDR1 and CDR2 from the germline V gene are SGHDT and YYEEEE. V shed 2 bases and J shed 2 bases, with 7 bases lying between them. The DNA of the CDR3 is TGTGCCAGCAGCTTACAGGGAAACTATGGCTACACCTTC. Protein sequence: CASSLQGNYGYTF.

The chain joins TRBV6-5 to TRBJ2-7; the D gene is possibly TRBD2 (5 bases). CDR1 is MNHEY and CDR2 is SVGAGI in the germline V gene. CDR3 length: 13 amino acids. V was pared by 8 bases and J by 3 bases, with 14 bases between. Here the CDR3 reads CASGPQRGYEQYF. The CDR3 DNA follows: TGTGCCAGCGGACCCCAACGGGGCTACGAGCAGTACTTC.

J is TRBJ1-2 and V is TRBV6-5, with 8 nucleotides matching TRBD1. The CDR3 is 15 residues long. The germline V gene encodes CDR1 MNHEY and CDR2 SVGAGI. V shed 6 bases, J shed 8 bases, and the junction held 14 bases outside the gene matches. In DNA, the CDR3 is TGTGCCAGCAGACCTCAGGGGGCGGCTTTGGGAGGCTACACCTTC. Amino acid sequence: CASRPQGAALGGYTF.

The chain uses TRBV6-1 and TRBJ1-6; D unresolved. Germline V gene sequence: CDR1 MNHNS, CDR2 SASEGT. The CDR3 runs 13 residues. The V gene lost 3 bases and the J gene lost 7 bases, with 7 bases spanning the gap. The CDR3 loop is CASSEGRNSPLHF. CDR3 in DNA: TGTGCCAGCAGTGAGGGCCGAAATTCACCCCTCCACTTT.

This chain's CDR3 is CASSFRGNTGELFF. The CDR3 DNA follows: TGTGCCAGCAGCTTCAGGGGGAACACCGGGGAGCTGTTTTTT. The V gene is TRBV7-2, the J gene TRBJ2-2, with a tentative D call TRBD1 (6 bases). Trimming pared 3 bases from V and 1 base from J, leaving 6 bases between. This CDR3 spans 14 amino acids. The germline CDR1 and CDR2 sequences are SGHTA and FQGNSA.

This rearrangement joins TRBV3-1 (or the pseudogene TRBV3-2) to TRBJ1-3; 7 positions agree with TRBD1. CDR1 is LGHDT and CDR2 is YNNKEL in the germline V gene (reference sequence). V dropped 4 bases and J dropped 8; count of bases not matched to a gene: 8. CDR3 length: 14 residues. The CDR3 loop reads CASSLLTGDHTIYF. Written as DNA, the CDR3 is TGTGCCAGCAGCCTGCTAACAGGGGATCACACCATATATTTT.